The source of this T cell receptor beta chain is a study of T cell responses to AZD1222 COVID-19 vaccine. Findings of the study overall: Just 5 to 7 AZD1222 recipients were seropositive at baseline. CD4 TCRs covered the whole spike, strongest at regions 160-218 and 743-854.

The data were produced by immunoSEQ multiplex PCR, yet TCRdb's version contains in-frame clones alone and is incomplete. The sample records 150,000 or so clones, approximately 90% being singletons. Notes on this clone: Its specificity is not known.

The CDR3 loop spans 13 amino acids. Per the germline V gene, CDR1 is SGHAT and CDR2 is FQNNGV. Between the trimmed V and J ends, which lost 0 bases and 8 bases, there was a span of 10 bases. The rearrangement links TRBV11-2 to TRBJ1-2; D unclear. The sequence derives from an adult in good health. The sequencing used peripheral blood, collected on day 0 of AZD1222 vaccination. CDR3 bases: TGTGCCAGCAGCTTAGAGGCCCGCGGGGGCTACACCTTC. It yields the protein CASSLEARGGYTF.